These T cell receptor beta chains were read from a single sample in a study of human CD8 memory T cell subsets. TCRdb processed the 5' RACE reads again and assigns one entry to each CDR3 protein, with no DNA. This sample contains roughly 10,000 distinct CDR3 sequences. Sequencing was performed on CD8+ stem-like memory T cells (TSCM and TCM) sorted from PBMCs. Receptors were obtained from a human donor in good health. Each CDR3 is given with its conserved first and last residue. Only some rows state a clone size, as once, few, many or a class for expanded clones.

j_call v_call clone_size cdr3_aa
TRBJ2-3 TRBV11-2 NA CASSPGQGMYLGETQYF
TRBJ1-5 TRBV27 NA CAAGAVGNQPQHF
TRBJ2-3 TRBV5-5 NA CASSPWTGGITDTQYF
TRBJ2-5 TRBV2 NA CASSSTAGKETQYF
TRBJ1-3 TRBV10-3 NA CAISDTGSANTIYF
TRBJ2-7 TRBV10-3 NA CAISESRGSYEQYF
TRBJ2-7 TRBV7-9 NA CASSSSTGWGYEQYF
TRBJ1-1 TRBV27 NA CASSLFAMNTEAFF
TRBJ2-3 TRBV12-3/TRBV12-4 NA CASGAGVTDTQYF
TRBJ2-2 TRBV28 medium-sized CASSSGTLNTGELFF
TRBJ2-1 TRBV5-4 NA CASSLAGENEQFF
TRBJ1-4 TRBV3-1 NA CASSGRTDGTNEKLFF
TRBJ2-7 TRBV4-2 NA CASSLSRAYEQYF
TRBJ1-5 TRBV10-3 NA CAISESVFPQHF
TRBJ2-7 TRBV4-1 NA CASSQVPTDWAYYEQYF
TRBJ2-7 TRBV29-1 NA CSAKGLADSYEQYF
TRBJ1-5 TRBV7-9 NA CASSFRNLGQPIRDGSNQPQHF
TRBJ2-2 TRBV14 NA CASSQGKNTGELFF
TRBJ1-2 TRBV4-1 NA CASSQDAGVNYGYTF
TRBJ2-7 TRBV7-2 medium-sized CASSSPSGDRPYEQYF
TRBJ1-6 TRBV10-3 NA CAISELAGQYNSPLHF
TRBJ1-2 TRBV12-3/TRBV12-4 NA CASSLTGSFTYGYTF
TRBJ2-3 TRBV7-6 NA CASSHGQGLTDTQYF
TRBJ2-2 TRBV12-3/TRBV12-4 NA CASKGGAGELFF
TRBJ2-5 TRBV5-8 NA CASSYGLAGGETQYF
TRBJ1-1 TRBV6-5 NA CASSKVLRTEAFF
TRBJ2-2 TRBV6-5 NA CASQPTSGTGDTGELFF
TRBJ2-7 TRBV7-9 NA CASSLLSGVGSYEQYF
TRBJ2-3 TRBV6-1 NA CASMTGLADTQYF
TRBJ2-7 TRBV11-2 NA CASSYSSGPGREQYF
TRBJ2-2 TRBV19 NA CASSTGGELFF
TRBJ2-1 TRBV19 NA CASNRGTSSYNEQFF
TRBJ2-2 TRBV19 NA CASSISASGRGELFF
TRBJ2-7 TRBV15 NA CATSRGTGVYEQYF
TRBJ2-5 TRBV5-5 NA CASSPGQYQETQYF
TRBJ1-4 TRBV13 NA CASSPGQGSAQLFF
TRBJ2-1 TRBV19 NA CASSIDVAGGYNEQFF
TRBJ2-5 TRBV23-1 medium-sized CASSQSSPNQGIGETQYF
TRBJ1-1 TRBV5-1 NA CASSLWTGVPEAFF
TRBJ2-2 TRBV29-1 medium-sized CSVVPERYTGELFF
TRBJ2-3 TRBV6-6 NA CASSPTSSTDTQYF
TRBJ1-1 TRBV5-1 NA CASSIRQGSDTEAFF
TRBJ2-7 TRBV3-1 NA CASSQSISGSGEQYF
TRBJ2-5 TRBV6-6 NA CASSYLVAGVETQYF
TRBJ2-5 TRBV7-8 medium-sized CASSSARGPGETQYF
TRBJ2-2 TRBV30 NA CAWSDTGELFF
TRBJ2-1 TRBV2 NA CASSERRGSGAFNEQFF
TRBJ2-3 TRBV7-7 medium-sized CASSRTAAPTDTQYF
TRBJ2-3 TRBV11-3 NA CASSSDKYSTDTQYF
TRBJ1-2 TRBV4-1 NA CASSQDNGINYGYTF
TRBJ2-1 TRBV28 NA CASSGVRGVENNEQFF
TRBJ2-7 TRBV6-1 NA CASRDRSVTAGSATPAGYYEQYF
TRBJ2-7 TRBV20-1 NA CSARASSSYEQYF
TRBJ1-3 TRBV5-1 NA CASSLDRGPRTGNTIYF
TRBJ2-7 TRBV28 NA CASSSSNGYEQYF
TRBJ2-1 TRBV9 NA CASTQGASGMINEQFF
TRBJ1-4 TRBV12-3/TRBV12-4 medium-sized CASAPQGNEKLFF
TRBJ2-3 TRBV28 NA CASSQTSGSWTRDTQYF
TRBJ1-4 TRBV7-6 NA CASSLQGGHNEKLFF
TRBJ2-7 TRBV12-3/TRBV12-4 NA CASSFGGGYEQYF